This T cell receptor (beta chain) is drawn from a study of identical twins (dated by TCRdb to about 2016). Looking at the study overall: The study deep-sequenced TCR alpha and beta repertoires from monozygotic twins, unrelated adults of various ages and cord blood to test whether fetal clonotypes persist. To rule out contamination, the twin experiments were replicated at different times with different library preparation protocols.

Ten or more counts support this clonotype. Its antigen is currently not known. No clone much larger than this one lies a single base away; base qualities are absent. Points the paper makes about the study in general: Out-of-frame TCR alpha sharing in monozygotic twins was systematically underestimated by recombination models, whereas sharing between unrelated individuals was in agreement with the recombination models. Compared with coincidental sharing between unrelated individuals, out-of-frame TCR alpha sequences shared between twins showed an excess of sequences with low generation probability. Invariant T cells such as MAIT and iNKT could partly confound zero-insertion analyses, though diverse VJ usage argued against this for most clonotypes. Because the same donors could not be followed over many years, the conclusions relied on cross-sectional statistical analysis. Abundant cord blood beta clonotypes carried fewer insertions; young adult naive repertoires showed a weaker similar trend, while memory repertoires showed none. Excess twin sharing in beta out-of-frame sequences was weaker because fewer shared sequences lowered the signal-to-noise ratio.

All donors were healthy Caucasians. Three pairs of female monozygotic twins, all aged roughly 18 to 29 years, were included in the twin cohort. The RNA used for TCR libraries was isolated from peripheral blood mononuclear cells. V ends up 4 bases short and J 3 bases short, with an unmatched junction base count of 10. CDR1 and CDR2, per the germline V gene, are MNHNS and SASEGT. The CDR3 holds 16 amino acids from the cysteine to the phenylalanine. Only CDR3 DNA remains: 48 bases, in frame from the first base. Library prep was done by 5' RACE. Reads for this sample came from an Illumina HiSeq 2000. Template switching added a universal primer binding site, and the final cDNA carried a unique molecular identifier that allowed TCR cDNA molecules to be counted accurately. Specific primers in the conserved constant-segment region were used to synthesize first-strand cDNA for the TCR alpha and beta chains. To control for contamination, each cDNA library was double barcoded with a SMART-Mk sample barcode plus Illumina barcodes. TruSeq adapter sequences and Illumina sample barcodes were added in two successive PCR steps. Sequencing of the TCR alpha and beta cDNA libraries was done on the Illumina HiSeq platform using custom primers. The original methods were these. Unique molecular identifiers were extracted from raw reads with MiGEC, and CDR3 positions were determined with MiXCR. Recombination models were inferred per individual with the repgenHMM and IGoR tools using an EM algorithm. The analysis of shared clonotypes was done with the tcR package in R, with sharing normalized by the product of cloneset sizes. To study raw recombination without the effects of thymic and clonal selection, out-of-frame nonproductive sequences were analyzed. The raw public data were reprocessed by TCRdb itself: fastp quality trimming at Q25, MiXCR clonotype calling, in-frame beta chains only. Rows are unified per CDR3 protein, each entry keeping the most common DNA and genes. The V and J calls reflect TCRdb's pipeline rather than the authors' work. The sample table contains about 890,000 distinct CDR3 sequences; only one count was recorded for approximately 13% of them. The ten largest clones take up about 1.5% of the sample.

The data also belong to a second study, concerning yellow fever vaccine responses in identical twins. As the second study states: The authors reported that the T cell response to vaccination in identical twins appeared partly convergent and partly personalized. In the study, vaccine-responding T cell clones were precisely tracked in identical twins.

The chain was built from TRBV6-1 and TRBJ2-5; 8 central nucleotides agree with TRBD1. The sequence was collected from a young woman in good health. The sequenced sample was PBMCs. The CDR3 is CASSARRQGPKETQYF. The nucleotide sequence reads as follows: TGTGCCAGCAGTGCCCGAAGACAGGGGCCGAAAGAGACCCAGTACTTC.